This T cell receptor (beta chain) was documented in a study of blood T cell repertoires in COVID-19. This clone showed up just once. Clones were read by immunoSEQ multiplex PCR, and TCRdb kept only the in-frame ones, dropping some. This table holds fewer than 150,000 clones, 70% to 90% found once. V gave up 7 bases and J gave up 5 bases, with 15 bases separating them. The CDR3 consists of 13 residues. Germline lookup yields CDR1 LNHDA and CDR2 SQIVND (reference sequence). Sequenced input: peripheral blood. The chain couples TRBV19 to TRBJ2-7; TRBD2 might be the D (6 bases). The source is a woman aged 45-59 years with acute or convalescent COVID-19. CDR3 in DNA: TGTGCCAGTAAATCCGGGAGAGTAGACGAGCAGTACTTC. The encoded protein is CASKSGRVDEQYF. The full variable domain, its missing parts supplied by reference TRBV19 and TRBJ2-7, is DGGITQSPKYLFRKEGQNVTLSCEQNLNHDAMYWYRQDPGQGLRLIYYSQIVNDFQKGDIAEGYSVSREKKESFPLTVTSAQKNPTAFYLCASKSGRVDEQYFGPGTRLTVT.